The TCR beta chain under discussion was sequenced for a study of regulatory T cells in long-lasting Graves disease. Study-wide context: Antithyroid drug exposure in newly diagnosed Graves' patients had lasted under 3 months. Notes on the study in general: New patients shared approximately 970 public clonotypes, and persistent patients shared more, with approximately 2,500. Persistent disease exhibited a predilection for TRBV28, TRBJ1-2 and TRBJ2-5.

V lost 6 bases and J 0 bases, leaving 18 bases between the germline ends. CDR1 is KGHSH and CDR2 is LQKENI in the germline V gene. The CDR3 has 16 amino acids. Construction of the TCR beta libraries employed iRepertoire HTBI primers in conjunction with Arm-PCR of CDR3 regions. TCRdb passed the multiplex PCR reads through MiXCR, listing each CDR3 protein once. The sample has 550,000 to 600,000 distinct CDR3 sequences, roughly a sixth seen once. Time point given: newly diagnosed GD, antithyroid drugs for less than 3 months. RNA isolated from PBMCs was used to make the TCR library. Worth noting for this clonotype: Antigen unknown.

These data were likewise used in another study, on T cells in Graves' hyperthyroidism and ophthalmopathy. That paper adds: The HTBI primer set was used in a first-round RT-PCR of the TCR CDR3.

This receptor was taken from a man younger than 30 with Graves disease. The chain carries TRBV18 and TRBJ2-7, with a possible D match to TRBD1 (7 bases). The sequences come from peripheral blood mononuclear cells (PBMCs), collected at new diagnosis, from a patient treated with antithyroid drugs. Here the CDR3 reads CASSHTRGDSSYEQYF. In nucleotides, the CDR3 is TGTGCCAGCTCCCATACCAGGGGGGATAGCTCCTACGAGCAGTACTTC.